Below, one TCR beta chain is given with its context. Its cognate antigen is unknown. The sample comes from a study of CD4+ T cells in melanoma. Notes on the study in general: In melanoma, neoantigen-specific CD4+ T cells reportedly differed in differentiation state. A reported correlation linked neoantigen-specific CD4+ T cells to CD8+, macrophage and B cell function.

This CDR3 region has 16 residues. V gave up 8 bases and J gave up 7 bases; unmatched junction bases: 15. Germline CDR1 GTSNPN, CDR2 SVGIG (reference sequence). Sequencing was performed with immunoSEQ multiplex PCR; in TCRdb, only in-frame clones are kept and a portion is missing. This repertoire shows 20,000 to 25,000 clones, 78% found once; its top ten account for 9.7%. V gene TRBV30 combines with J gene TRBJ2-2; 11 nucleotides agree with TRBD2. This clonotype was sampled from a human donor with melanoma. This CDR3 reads CARRLAGSGSGGELFF. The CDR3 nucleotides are TGTGCCCGAAGACTAGCGGGGAGCGGGTCAGGCGGGGAGCTGTTTTTT.